This TCR beta chain comes out of a study of beta chain features in type 1 diabetes. As for the study in general: Comparable age, gender and cell yields were observed in patients relative to healthy donors.

Study observations and caveats: Insertions were fewer and deletions more numerous at VDJ junctions in type 1 diabetes patients. PCR could preferentially amplify shorter templates, alike in patients and controls.

A few counts support this clone. Its cognate antigen is unknown. The isolated RNA, all of it, was reverse transcribed, so expressed TCRB transcripts were what got sequenced. Around 3.57 million reads was the average for naive, central memory and regulatory T cell samples. Sequenced by immunoSEQ multiplex PCR; TCRdb stores in-frame clones only, minus some. The sample has 620,000 or so clones; roughly a sixth are singletons. The CDR3 has 12 residues. With 0 bases removed from V and 8 bases from J, the gap between germline ends came to 7 bases. Germline values: CDR1 MGHRA, CDR2 YSYEKL. The chain employs TRBV4-1 and TRBJ1-2; D is ambiguous. The sequenced sample was naive CD4+ T cells from blood. The source of this sequence is a man aged 18 to 30 in good health. The CDR3 DNA reads as TGCGCCAGCAGCCAAGATCCGGGGGGCTACACCTTC. Protein: CASSQDPGGYTF.